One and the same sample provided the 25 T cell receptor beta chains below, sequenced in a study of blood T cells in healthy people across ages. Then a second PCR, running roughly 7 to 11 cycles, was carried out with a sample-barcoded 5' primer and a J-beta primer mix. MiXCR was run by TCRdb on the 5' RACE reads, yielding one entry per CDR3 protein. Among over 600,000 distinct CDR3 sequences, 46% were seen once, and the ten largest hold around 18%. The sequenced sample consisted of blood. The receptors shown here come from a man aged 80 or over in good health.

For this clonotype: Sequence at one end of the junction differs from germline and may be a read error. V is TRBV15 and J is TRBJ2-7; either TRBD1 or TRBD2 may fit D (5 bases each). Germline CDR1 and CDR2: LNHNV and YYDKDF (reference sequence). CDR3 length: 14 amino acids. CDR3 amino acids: CATSRDMGTYEQYF. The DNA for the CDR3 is TGTGCCACCAGCAGAGATATGGGGACCTACGAGCAGTATTTC.

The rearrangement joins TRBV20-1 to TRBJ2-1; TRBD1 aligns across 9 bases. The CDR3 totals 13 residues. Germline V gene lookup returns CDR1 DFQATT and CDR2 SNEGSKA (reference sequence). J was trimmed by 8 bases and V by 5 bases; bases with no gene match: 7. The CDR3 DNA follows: TGCAGTGCTGTCCGGACAGGGGAGGATGAGCAGTTCTTC. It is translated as CSAVRTGEDEQFF.

This chain's CDR3 is CSAAQGMSTDTQYF. As DNA, the CDR3 is TGCAGTGCTGCACAGGGGATGAGCACAGATACGCAGTATTTT. The rearrangement links TRBV20-1 to TRBJ2-3; TRBD1 aligns across 7 bases. Germline CDR1 reads DFQATT; CDR2 reads SNEGSKA (reference sequence). V lost 5 bases and J lost 0; bases outside the gene matches: 5. This CDR3 is 14 amino acids long.

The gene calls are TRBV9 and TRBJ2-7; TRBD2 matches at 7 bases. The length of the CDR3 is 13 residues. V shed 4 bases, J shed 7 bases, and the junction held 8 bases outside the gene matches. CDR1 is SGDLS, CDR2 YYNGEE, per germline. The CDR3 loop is CASSLRDYHEQYF. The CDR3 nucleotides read TGTGCCAGCAGCCTTCGGGACTATCATGAGCAGTACTTC.

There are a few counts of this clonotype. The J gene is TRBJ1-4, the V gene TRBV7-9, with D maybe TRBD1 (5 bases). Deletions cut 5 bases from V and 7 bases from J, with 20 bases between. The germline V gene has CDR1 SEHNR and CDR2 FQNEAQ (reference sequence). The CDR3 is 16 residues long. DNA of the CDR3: TGTGCCAGCAGCCTTGCTCGGGCAGGGATTGGTGAAAAACTGTTTTTT. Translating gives CASSLARAGIGEKLFF.

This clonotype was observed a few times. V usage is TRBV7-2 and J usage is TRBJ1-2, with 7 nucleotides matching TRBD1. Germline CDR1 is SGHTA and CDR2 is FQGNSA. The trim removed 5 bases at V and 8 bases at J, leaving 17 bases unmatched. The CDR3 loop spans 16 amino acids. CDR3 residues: CASSQRGQLEPGGYTF. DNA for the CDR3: TGTGCCAGCAGCCAAAGGGGACAGCTGGAACCGGGAGGCTACACCTTC.

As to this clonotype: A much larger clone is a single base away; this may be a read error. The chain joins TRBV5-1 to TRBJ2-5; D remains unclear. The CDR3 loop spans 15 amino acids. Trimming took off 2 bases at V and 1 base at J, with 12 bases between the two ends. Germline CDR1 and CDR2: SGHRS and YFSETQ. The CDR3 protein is CASSFDPRSQETQYF. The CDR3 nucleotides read TGCGCCAGCAGCTTCGACCCCAGGTCCCAAGAGACCCAGTACTTC.

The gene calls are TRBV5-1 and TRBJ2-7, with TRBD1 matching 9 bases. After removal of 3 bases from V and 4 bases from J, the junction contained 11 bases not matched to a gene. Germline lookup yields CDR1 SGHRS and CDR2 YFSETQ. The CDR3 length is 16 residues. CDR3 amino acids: CASSSGTGQKSYEQYF. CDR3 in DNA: TGCGCCAGCAGCTCGGGGACAGGGCAAAAAAGTTACGAGCAGTACTTC.

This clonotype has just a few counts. CDR3 amino acids: CSAINYNEQFF. The CDR3 DNA is TGCAGTGCTATCAATTACAATGAGCAGTTCTTC. The V and J genes are TRBV20-1 and TRBJ2-1; D unresolved. Between the trimmed V and J ends, which lost 4 bases and 4 bases, there was a span of 5 bases. The CDR3 spans 11 residues. The germline V gene has CDR1 DFQATT and CDR2 SNEGSKA (reference sequence).

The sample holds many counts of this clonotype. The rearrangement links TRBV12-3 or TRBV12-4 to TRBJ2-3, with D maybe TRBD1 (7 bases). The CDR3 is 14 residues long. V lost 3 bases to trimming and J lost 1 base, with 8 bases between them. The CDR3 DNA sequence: TGTGCCAGCAGTTTCAGGGGGGGCACAGATACGCAGTATTTT. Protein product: CASSFRGGTDTQYF.

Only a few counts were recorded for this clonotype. CDR3 loop: CASSLQGRNTDTQYF. In DNA form, the CDR3 reads TGTGCCAGCAGCTTACAGGGGCGCAACACAGATACGCAGTATTTT. The rearrangement joins TRBV7-3 to TRBJ2-3; D is perhaps TRBD1 (6 bases). Trimming removed 2 bases at V and 2 bases at J, with 11 bases between. The CDR3 totals 15 residues. Per the germline V gene, CDR1 is SGHTA and CDR2 is FQGTGA.

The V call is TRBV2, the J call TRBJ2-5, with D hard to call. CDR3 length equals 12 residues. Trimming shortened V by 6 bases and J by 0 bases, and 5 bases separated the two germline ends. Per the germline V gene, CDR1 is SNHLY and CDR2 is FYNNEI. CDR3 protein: CASSWYQETQYF. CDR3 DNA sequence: TGTGCCAGCAGCTGGTACCAAGAGACCCAGTACTTC.

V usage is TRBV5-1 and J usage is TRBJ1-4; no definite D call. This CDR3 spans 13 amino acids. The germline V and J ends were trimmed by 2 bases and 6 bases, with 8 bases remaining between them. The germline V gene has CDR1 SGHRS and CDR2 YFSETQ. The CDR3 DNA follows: TGCGCCAGCAGCTTTGGAAGGGATGAAAAACTGTTTTTT. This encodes CASSFGRDEKLFF.

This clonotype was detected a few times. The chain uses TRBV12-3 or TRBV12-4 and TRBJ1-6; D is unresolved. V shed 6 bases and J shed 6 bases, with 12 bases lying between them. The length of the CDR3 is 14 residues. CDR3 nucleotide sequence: TGTGCCAGCAGACTCGGGGAGAGTAATTCACCCCTCCACTTT. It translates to CASRLGESNSPLHF.

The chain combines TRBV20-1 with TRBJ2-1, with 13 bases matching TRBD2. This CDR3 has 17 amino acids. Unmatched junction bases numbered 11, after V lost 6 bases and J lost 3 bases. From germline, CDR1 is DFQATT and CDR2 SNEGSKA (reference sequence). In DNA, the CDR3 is TGCAGTGCCTACGCCGGGACTAGCGGGATCGTCTACAATGAGCAGTTCTTC. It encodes CSAYAGTSGIVYNEQFF.

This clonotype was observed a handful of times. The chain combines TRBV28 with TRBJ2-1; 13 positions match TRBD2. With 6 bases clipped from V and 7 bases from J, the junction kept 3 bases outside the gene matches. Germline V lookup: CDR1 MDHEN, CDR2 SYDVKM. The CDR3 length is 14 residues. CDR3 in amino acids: CASRGTSGNNEQFF. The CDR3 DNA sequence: TGTGCCAGCAGGGGGACTAGCGGGAATAATGAGCAGTTCTTC. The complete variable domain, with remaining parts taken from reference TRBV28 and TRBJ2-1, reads DVKVTQSSRYLVKRTGEKVFLECVQDMDHENMFWYRQDPGLGLRLIYFSYDVKMKEKGDIPEGYSVSREKKERFSLILESASTNQTSMYLCASRGTSGNNEQFFGPGTRLTVL.

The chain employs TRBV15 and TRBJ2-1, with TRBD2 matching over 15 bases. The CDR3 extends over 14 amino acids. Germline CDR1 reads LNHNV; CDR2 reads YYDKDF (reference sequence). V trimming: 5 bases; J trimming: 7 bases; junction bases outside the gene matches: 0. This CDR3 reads CATSGTSGRNEQFF. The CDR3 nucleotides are TGTGCCACCAGCGGGACTAGCGGGAGGAATGAGCAGTTCTTC.

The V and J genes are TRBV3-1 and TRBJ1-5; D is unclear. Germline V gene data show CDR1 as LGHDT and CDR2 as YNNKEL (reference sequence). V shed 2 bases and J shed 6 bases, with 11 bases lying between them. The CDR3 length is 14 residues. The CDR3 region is CASSQHREGQPQHF. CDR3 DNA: TGTGCCAGCAGCCAACATAGGGAAGGTCAGCCCCAGCATTTT.

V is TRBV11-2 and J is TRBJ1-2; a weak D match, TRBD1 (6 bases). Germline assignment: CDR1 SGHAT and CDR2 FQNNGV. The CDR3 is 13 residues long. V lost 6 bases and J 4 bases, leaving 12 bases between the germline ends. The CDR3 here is CASRHREIYGYTF. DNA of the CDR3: TGTGCCAGCAGACACAGGGAGATCTATGGCTACACCTTC.

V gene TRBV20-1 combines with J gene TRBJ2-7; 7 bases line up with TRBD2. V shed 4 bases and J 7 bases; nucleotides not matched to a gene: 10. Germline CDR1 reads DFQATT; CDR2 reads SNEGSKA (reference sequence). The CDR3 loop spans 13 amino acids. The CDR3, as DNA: TGCAGTGCTATAAGCGGGGCCTACAATGAGCAGTACTTC. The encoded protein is CSAISGAYNEQYF.

CDR3 DNA sequence: TGTGCCAGCAGCTTAGGTCGGACAGTCCGACAAGAGACCCAGTTCTTC. Its translation: CASSLGRTVRQETQFF. The V call is TRBV7-8, the J call TRBJ2-5; possibly TRBD1 for D (6 bases). TRBJ2-1 explains the end of the DNA better; the J call may be wrong. This CDR3 region has 16 residues. Germline lookup yields CDR1 SGHVS and CDR2 FQNEAQ.

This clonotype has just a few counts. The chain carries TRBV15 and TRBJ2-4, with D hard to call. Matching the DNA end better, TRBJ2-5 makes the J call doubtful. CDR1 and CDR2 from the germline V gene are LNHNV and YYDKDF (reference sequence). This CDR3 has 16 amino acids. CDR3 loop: CATSRTYNSDRKTQYF. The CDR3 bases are TGTGCCACCAGCAGAACATATAACTCAGACCGGAAGACCCAGTACTTC.

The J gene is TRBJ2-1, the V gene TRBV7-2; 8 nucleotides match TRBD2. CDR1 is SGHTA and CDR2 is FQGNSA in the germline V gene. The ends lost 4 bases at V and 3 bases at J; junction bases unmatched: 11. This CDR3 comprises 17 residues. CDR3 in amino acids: CASSSSWTSLFYNEQFF. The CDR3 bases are TGTGCCAGCAGCTCCTCCTGGACTAGCCTATTCTACAATGAGCAGTTCTTC. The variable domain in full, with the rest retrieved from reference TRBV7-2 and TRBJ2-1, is GAGVSQSPSNKVTEKGKDVELRCDPISGHTALYWYRQSLGQGLEFLIYFQGNSAPDKSGLPSDRFSAERTGGSVSTLTIQRTQQEDSAVYLCASSSSWTSLFYNEQFFGPGTRLTVL.

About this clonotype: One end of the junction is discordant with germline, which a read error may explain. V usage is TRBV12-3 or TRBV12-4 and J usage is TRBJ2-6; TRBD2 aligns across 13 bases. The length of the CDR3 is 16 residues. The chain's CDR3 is CASSGLAGAGANVPTF. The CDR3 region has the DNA TGTGCCAGCAGCGGACTAGCGGGAGCTGGGGCCAACGTCCCGACTTTC.

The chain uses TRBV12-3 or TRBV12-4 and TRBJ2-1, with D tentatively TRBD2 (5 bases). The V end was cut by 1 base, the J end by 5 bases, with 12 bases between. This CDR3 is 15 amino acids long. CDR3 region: CASSLGEQGNNEQFF. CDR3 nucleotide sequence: TGTGCCAGCAGTTTAGGGGAGCAAGGAAACAATGAGCAGTTCTTC.